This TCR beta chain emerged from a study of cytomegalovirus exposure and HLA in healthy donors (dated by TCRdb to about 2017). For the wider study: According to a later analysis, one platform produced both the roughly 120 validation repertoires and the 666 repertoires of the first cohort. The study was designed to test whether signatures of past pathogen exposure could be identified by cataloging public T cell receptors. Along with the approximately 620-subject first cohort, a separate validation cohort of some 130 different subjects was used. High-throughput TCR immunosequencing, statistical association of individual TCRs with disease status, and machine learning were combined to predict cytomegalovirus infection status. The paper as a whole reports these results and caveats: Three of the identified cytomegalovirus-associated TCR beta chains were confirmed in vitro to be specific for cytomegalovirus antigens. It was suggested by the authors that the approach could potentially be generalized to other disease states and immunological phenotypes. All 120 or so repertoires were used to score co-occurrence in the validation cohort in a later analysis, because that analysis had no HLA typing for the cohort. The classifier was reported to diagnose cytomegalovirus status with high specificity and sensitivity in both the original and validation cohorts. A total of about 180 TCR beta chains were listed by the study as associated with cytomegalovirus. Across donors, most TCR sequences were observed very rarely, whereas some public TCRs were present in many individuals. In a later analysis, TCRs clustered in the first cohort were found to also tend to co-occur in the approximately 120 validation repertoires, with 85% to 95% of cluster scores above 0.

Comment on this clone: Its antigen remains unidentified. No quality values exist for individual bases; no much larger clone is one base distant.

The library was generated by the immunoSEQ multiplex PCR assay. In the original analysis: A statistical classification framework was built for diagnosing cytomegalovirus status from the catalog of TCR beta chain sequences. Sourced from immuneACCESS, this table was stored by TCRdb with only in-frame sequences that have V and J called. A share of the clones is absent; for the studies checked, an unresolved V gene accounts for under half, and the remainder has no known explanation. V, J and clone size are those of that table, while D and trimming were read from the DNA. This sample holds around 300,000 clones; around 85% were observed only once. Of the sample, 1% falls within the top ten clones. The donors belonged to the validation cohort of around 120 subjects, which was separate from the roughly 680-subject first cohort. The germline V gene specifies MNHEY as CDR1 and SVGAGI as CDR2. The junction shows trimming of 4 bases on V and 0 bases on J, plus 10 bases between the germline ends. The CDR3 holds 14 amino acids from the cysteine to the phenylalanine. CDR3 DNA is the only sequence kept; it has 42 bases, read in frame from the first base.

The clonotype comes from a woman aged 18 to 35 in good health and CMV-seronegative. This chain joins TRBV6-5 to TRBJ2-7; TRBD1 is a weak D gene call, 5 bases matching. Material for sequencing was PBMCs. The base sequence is TGTGCCAGCAGTTCGGACATGAGCTCCTACGAGCAGTACTTC. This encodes CASSSDMSSYEQYF.